Given below is one TCR beta chain in context. This record comes from a study of T cell changes during pregnancy in multiple sclerosis. The CDR3 loop spans 14 amino acids. Germline V lookup: CDR1 LNHDA, CDR2 SQIVND (reference sequence). V gave up 10 bases and J gave up 2 bases; unmatched junction bases: 10. Repertoires were generated with immunoSEQ multiplex PCR, while TCRdb's copy carries only in-frame clones and drops some. The data contain tens of thousands of clones, around nine tenths of them singletons. The specimen comprised peripheral blood, sampled in the first trimester of pregnancy. This sequence was found in a female donor in good health, enrolled as a control in a pregnancy study. J is TRBJ2-7 and V is TRBV19; TRBD1 aligns across 8 bases. CDR3 coding DNA: TGTGCCACCTCGGACAGGGCCCTCGCCTACGAGCAGTACTTC. It yields the protein CATSDRALAYEQYF.